The present T cell receptor beta chain was sequenced within a study of beta chain features in type 1 diabetes. Per germline, CDR1 GTSNPN and CDR2 SVGIG (reference sequence). The V and J ends lost 0 bases and 2 bases respectively, with 14 bases between them. The CDR3 length is 16 residues. Since all of the isolated RNA was reverse transcribed, expressed TCRB transcripts were what got sequenced. The repertoire was sequenced with immunoSEQ multiplex PCR; TCRdb's copy has only in-frame clones and lacks some. The top ten hold less than 0.025% of the sample, which has approximately 730,000 clones, around 15% seen once. One heparinised draw of blood, averaging about 120 mL, came from each donor. This clone was observed a few times. Its specificity is unknown. Study-level results: Type 1 diabetes patients had TCRB CDR3s that were shorter (moderately but significantly so) in all four CD4+ subsets.

The chain recombines TRBV30 with TRBJ1-5, with a tentative D call TRBD1 (5 bases). The TCR comes from a man aged 18-30 years with type 1 diabetes. The source material was naive CD4+ T cells from blood. DNA for the CDR3: TGTGCCTGGAGTGTACCGGGGGAAGGGGGCAATCAGCCCCAGCATTTT. Residues: CAWSVPGEGGNQPQHF.